A single sample gave rise to the 8 T cell receptor beta chains below, sequenced in a study of technical replicates of blood from a handful of donors. Assay: immunoSEQ multiplex PCR; the TCRdb copy retains only in-frame clones and omits some. This sample yields about 64,000 clones, of which approximately 86% are seen a single time; about 4.9% belongs to the top ten. The sample comprised PBMCs. Receptor source: a human donor in good health. Some clones in this sample may be carry-over from other donors' samples.

The J gene is TRBJ2-7, the V gene TRBV7-8, with TRBD2 matching 7 bases. Unmatched junction bases numbered 6, after V lost 3 bases and J lost 7 bases. This CDR3 contains 13 residues. Germline V gives CDR1 SGHVS, CDR2 FQNEAQ. CDR3 sequence: CASSLGGDREQYF. CDR3 nucleotides: TGTGCCAGCAGCTTGGGGGGGGATAGGGAGCAGTACTTC.

This clone is a singleton in its sample. V and J are TRBV6-1 and TRBJ2-1; perhaps TRBD2 as D (6 bases). Germline CDR1 MNHNS, CDR2 SASEGT. The CDR3 consists of 16 residues. The germline V and J ends were trimmed by 0 bases and 7 bases, with 16 bases remaining between them. The CDR3 DNA sequence: TGTGCCAGCAGTGAAGCCAATAGCGGAGTGGGAAATGAGCAGTTCTTC. Translated, it gives CASSEANSGVGNEQFF.

The CDR3 protein is CASSLDYAGELFF. DNA for the CDR3: TGTGCCAGCAGCTTAGACTACGCCGGGGAGCTGTTTTTT. The V and J genes are TRBV5-4 and TRBJ2-2; a possible D gene is TRBD2 (5 bases). The CDR3 length is 13 residues. V gave up 2 bases and J gave up 6 bases, with 8 bases separating them. The germline V gene encodes CDR1 SGHNT and CDR2 YYREEE (reference sequence).

The J gene is TRBJ2-2, the V gene TRBV29-1; 10 nucleotides align to TRBD2. Germline CDR1 and CDR2: SQVTM and ANQGSEA. Unmatched junction bases numbered 9, after V lost 4 bases and J lost 4 bases. The CDR3 runs to 16 residues. This CDR3 is CSVASGGPDSTGELFF. The CDR3 DNA sequence: TGCAGCGTTGCTAGCGGGGGACCTGACTCCACCGGGGAGCTGTTTTTT.

V and J are TRBV7-9 and TRBJ2-5; 9 bases map to TRBD1. This CDR3 contains 15 residues. CDR1 is SEHNR and CDR2 is FQNEAQ in the germline V gene (reference sequence). V was clipped by 5 bases and J by 4 bases; unmatched bases: 8. The CDR3 DNA follows: TGTGCCAGCAGCCTCGCCACAGGGGGCTCAGAGACCCAGTACTTC. Protein: CASSLATGGSETQYF. Drawing the rest from reference TRBV7-9 and TRBJ2-5, the complete variable domain is DTGVSQNPRHKITKRGQNVTFRCDPISEHNRLYWYRQTLGQGPEFLTYFQNEAQLEKSRLLSDRFSAERPKGSFSTLEIQRTEQGDSAMYLCASSLATGGSETQYFGPGTRLLVL.

This chain links TRBV19 with TRBJ2-1, with 12 bases that match TRBD2. Trimming took 6 bases from V and 4 from J; bases not matched to a gene: 4. The CDR3 runs to 15 residues. Per germline, CDR1 LNHDA and CDR2 SQIVND (reference sequence). The CDR3 protein is CASSPSGGVYNEQFF. CDR3 in DNA: TGTGCCAGTAGCCCTAGCGGGGGGGTTTACAATGAGCAGTTCTTC.

The chain combines TRBV29-1 with TRBJ2-3, with 7 bases that match TRBD2. CDR3 length: 15 residues. Germline V gene lookup returns CDR1 SQVTM and CDR2 ANQGSEA. Trimming at V came to 4 bases and at J to 2 bases, leaving 9 bases not matched to a gene. CDR3: CSVGVRRGTTDTQYF. Here the CDR3 DNA reads TGCAGCGTTGGGGTCCGGCGGGGGACCACAGATACGCAGTATTTT.

The CDR3 DNA is TGTGCCAGCAGTGAAGTCGGCGGGAGTGACGACGAGCAGTACTTC. Translation gives CASSEVGGSDDEQYF. The gene calls are TRBV2 and TRBJ2-7; TRBD2 matches 7 bases. The CDR3 contains 15 residues. Germline CDR1 is SNHLY and CDR2 is FYNNEI. The J segment lost 5 bases and the V segment lost 1 base, leaving 8 bases of the junction unmatched. Together with reference TRBV2 and TRBJ2-7, the CDR3 gives the full variable domain: EPEVTQTPSHQVTQMGQEVILRCVPISNHLYFYWYRQILGQKVEFLVSFYNNEISEKSEIFDDQFSVERPDGSNFTLKIRSTKLEDSAMYFCASSEVGGSDDEQYFGPGTRLTVT.